This T cell receptor beta chain is from a study of shared clonotypes between healthy human individuals (dated by TCRdb to about 2020). Context from the whole study: The cohort included three men and two women between 18 and 49 years of age. For each donor, CD4 naive and CD4 memory were each run on three plates, CD8 naive on two plates, and CD8 memory on one plate. To increase sequencing depth and limit assay-specific biases, different laboratories used diverse techniques to prepare libraries and sequence TCR repertoires. Between about 0.94 and 10 billion PBMCs per donor were obtained by leukapheresis. The study deeply sequenced blood TCR repertoires of about 5 healthy adults to estimate repertoire size and the extent of clonotype sharing between individuals. Paper-wide results and their limitations: Sharing across several donors was observed for approximately 4.6% of naive CD4, over 3% of naive CD8, 2.3% of memory CD4, and roughly 0.4% of memory CD8 clonotypes. Sampling was restricted to blood, and TCR repertoires in tissue are likely to differ from TCR repertoires in blood. Compared with non-shared clonotypes, clonotypes shared by all four sorted-subset donors had higher generation probabilities. The small number of donors limited the genetic and exposure-history diversity represented. Estimated clonotype richness was generally larger for naive than for memory subsets. Incomplete sequencing was indicated by rarefaction of sorted-subset datasets, despite the large sequencing depth. Based on pairwise subsampling, the degree of clonotype sharing among donors was expected to be affected by sequencing depth.

The CDR3, cysteine through phenylalanine, is 15 amino acids long. Only the CDR3 portion is preserved as DNA: 45 bases, with reading frame beginning at the first base. The germline V gene (reference sequence) supplies CDR1 MNHEY and CDR2 SMNVEV. V trim: 5 bases; J trim: 4 bases; unmatched bases: 8. CD8 naive samples consisted of CD45RO-negative cells that were positively selected for CCR7, yielding a CD45RA+CCR7+ population without TemRA cells. Donors were healthy HIV-negative adults with no recently reported acute infections or vaccinations. Only Caucasian adults living in Nashville, Tennessee, USA were represented among the donors. Blood was obtained by leukapheresis, after which PBMCs were separated by Ficoll-Histopaque density gradient centrifugation and cryopreserved in liquid nitrogen vapor phase. Analytical flow cytometry was used to check the purity and quantity of each magnetically sorted T cell population. Genomic DNA was isolated from each sorted fraction and quantified by UV absorbance on a Nanodrop 2000c.

Using the deep immunoSEQ assay, TCR CDR3 regions were amplified from genomic DNA by multiplex PCR. Extracted genomic DNA from each cell subset was spread evenly across all wells of several immunoSEQ 96-well plates, with each plate serving as a replicate. For sorted subsets, each replicate PCR was loaded with approximately 200 ng genomic DNA, equivalent to approximately 27,000 T cell genomes. Purified libraries were quantified with a Qubit 3.0 fluorometer, sized on a Bioanalyzer 2100, and re-quantified with the KAPA Library Quantification kit. Each immunoSEQ 96-well plate was sequenced on its own single-read 150-cycle Illumina NextSeq 550 flow cell. Regarding the original processing steps: Because only junctional sequences without quality scores were contained in the immunoSEQ output, filtering matching that applied to full-length reads could not be performed. To assign V/J genes and CDR3, sequences were annotated against IMGT germline references using PyIR, a Python wrapper for IgBLAST v1.9. Reads were filtered out if the reads had weak V/J assignments (E-value above 1e-6), no CDR3, stop codons, out-of-frame junctions, or ambiguous translated residues. V3J clonotypes were defined as sequences sharing the same inferred V gene, J gene, and CDR3 amino acid sequence. The percentage overlap between two repertoires was calculated by dividing the number of shared unique clonotypes by the size of the smaller repertoire. Richness of each repertoire was evaluated using RTK rarefaction, the Chao1 estimator, and Recon v2.1 estimates of unobserved clonotypes. OLGA was used to compute generation probabilities for all TCRbeta clonotypes that the gDNA method yielded from a handful of donors. TCRdb's version of the immuneACCESS table is confined to in-frame rearrangements and falls short of the full clone set. An unresolved V gene accounts for under half of the shortfall where checked; the remainder is of unknown origin. For V, J and clone size, that table is used; D and trimming come from the DNA. Here the sample has about 2.1 million clones; about 92% occur a single time. The top ten clones comprise 1.5% to 2% of the sample.

Regarding this clone: Its cognate antigen has yet to be identified. Qualities for individual bases were not recorded, and no much larger clone is one base off. The same CDR3 can be traced to other DNA sequences in this sample.

This TCR was sampled from a man between 18 and 35 years old in good health. Some clones in this sample may be carry-over from other donors' samples. Sequencing used naive CD8+ T cells from PBMCs. The cell subset or site label on this specimen signifies: CD45RA+CCR7+. The sequence joins TRBV27 to TRBJ1-2, with 9 middle bases fitting TRBD1. In nucleotides, the sequence is TGTGCCAGCAGTCCACGGACAGGGGCAAGCTATGGCTACACCTTC. Translated, this is CASSPRTGASYGYTF.